The 9 T cell receptor beta chains presented below share a single source sample, sequenced in a study of blood T cells in healthy people across ages. It was with a sample-barcoded 5' primer and a J-beta primer mix that a second PCR of about 6 to 12 cycles was run. TCRdb reprocessed the 5' RACE reads with MiXCR, giving one entry per CDR3 protein. The sample has approximately 800,000 distinct CDR3 sequences, 53% seen once; the top ten hold 41%. Specimen: blood. Receptor source: a man older than 75 in good health.

The chain recombines TRBV5-1 with TRBJ2-1; 7 bases agree with TRBD1. The CDR3 spans 16 residues. The trim removed 3 bases at V and 11 bases at J, leaving 17 bases unmatched. CDR1 SGHRS and CDR2 YFSETQ come from the germline V gene. For the CDR3, the DNA is TGCGCCAGCAGCTCCTCAAACGCCCTGACAGGGACGAAGCAGTTCTTC. As protein: CASSSSNALTGTKQFF.

The V and J genes are TRBV25-1 and TRBJ2-3; D ambiguous. V shed 3 bases and J shed 5 bases, with 15 bases lying between them. CDR3 length equals 15 residues. Germline V gene lookup returns CDR1 MGHDK and CDR2 SYGVNS. The CDR3 here is CASSDFGSKGDTQYF. The CDR3 DNA follows: TGTGCCAGCAGTGATTTCGGCTCGAAGGGAGATACGCAGTATTTT.

V gene TRBV28 combines with J gene TRBJ2-2; 8 nucleotides line up with TRBD2. This CDR3 spans 14 amino acids. The V and J ends lost 5 bases and 5 bases, in that order; junction bases with no gene match: 4. Germline values: CDR1 MDHEN, CDR2 SYDVKM. In DNA form, the CDR3 reads TGTGCCAGCAGTACCGGACTAGCTACCGGGGAGCTGTTTTTT. It specifies CASSTGLATGELFF. Combining the CDR3 with reference TRBV28 and TRBJ2-2 gives the whole variable domain DVKVTQSSRYLVKRTGEKVFLECVQDMDHENMFWYRQDPGLGLRLIYFSYDVKMKEKGDIPEGYSVSREKKERFSLILESASTNQTSMYLCASSTGLATGELFFGEGSRLTVL.

Concerning this clonotype itself: Germline is not matched at one junction end, which may reflect a read error. The chain uses TRBV4-1 and TRBJ1-4; the match to TRBD1 covers 12 bases. In germline, CDR1 is MGHRA, CDR2 YSYEKL. This CDR3 comprises 17 residues. Here the CDR3 DNA reads TGCGCCAGCAGTCGGGACAGGGGGCCTGCAACTAATGAAAAACCGTTTTTT. Translated, it gives CASSRDRGPATNEKPFF.

In its sample, this clonotype was seen a few times. This chain connects TRBV10-3 to TRBJ2-1; 16 bases fit TRBD2. Losses at the gene ends were 6 bases for V and 3 bases for J; bases not matched to a gene: 2. CDR1 ENHRY and CDR2 SYGVKD come from the germline V gene. The CDR3 runs 16 residues. The CDR3 region is CAISGTSGRDYNEQFF. In DNA, the CDR3 is TGTGCCATCAGCGGGACTAGCGGGAGGGACTACAATGAGCAGTTCTTC.

The chain has TRBV20-1 and TRBJ2-1; 13 bases fit TRBD2. The CDR3 runs 16 residues. V gave up 1 base and J gave up 5 bases; unmatched junction bases: 5. CDR1 is DFQATT, CDR2 SNEGSKA, per germline (reference sequence). The CDR3 loop is CSARGLTSGRNNEQFF. The DNA of the CDR3 is TGCAGTGCTAGAGGGCTGACTAGCGGGAGGAACAATGAGCAGTTCTTC.

In its sample, this clonotype was seen once. The chain combines TRBV5-1 with TRBJ2-1; TRBD2 matches 11 bases. The CDR3 totals 19 residues. The V and J ends lost 4 bases and 3 bases, in that order; junction bases with no gene match: 15. Germline CDR1 is SGHRS and CDR2 is YFSETQ. The CDR3 DNA reads TGCGCCAGCAGCCCTAACTATGCGGGAGGACTAGCGGGCTACAATGAGCAGTTCTTC. Protein sequence: CASSPNYAGGLAGYNEQFF. The complete variable domain, with remaining parts taken from reference TRBV5-1 and TRBJ2-1, reads KAGVTQTPRYLIKTRGQQVTLSCSPISGHRSVSWYQQTPGQGLQFLFEYFSETQRNKGNFPGRFSGRQFSNSRSEMNVSTLELGDSALYLCASSPNYAGGLAGYNEQFFGPGTRLTVL.

J is TRBJ1-1 and V is TRBV3-1; TRBD1 matches at 7 bases. The CDR3 is 16 amino acids. Germline V lookup: CDR1 LGHDT, CDR2 YNNKEL (reference sequence). V lost 3 bases to trimming and J lost 0 bases; unmatched junction nucleotides: 7. The CDR3 DNA follows: TGTGCCAGCAGCCAGCGAGGGGGCAGGATGAACACTGAAGCTTTCTTT. It encodes CASSQRGGRMNTEAFF.

V usage is TRBV20-1 and J usage is TRBJ1-1; no clear D gene. CDR1 is DFQATT, CDR2 SNEGSKA, per germline (reference sequence). The CDR3 sequence is 14 residues long. The germline V and J ends were trimmed by 1 base and 4 bases, with 13 bases remaining between them. In nucleotides, the CDR3 is TGCAGTGCTAGAGGGGTAGGTTGGGGCACTGAAGCTTTCTTT. This encodes CSARGVGWGTEAFF.